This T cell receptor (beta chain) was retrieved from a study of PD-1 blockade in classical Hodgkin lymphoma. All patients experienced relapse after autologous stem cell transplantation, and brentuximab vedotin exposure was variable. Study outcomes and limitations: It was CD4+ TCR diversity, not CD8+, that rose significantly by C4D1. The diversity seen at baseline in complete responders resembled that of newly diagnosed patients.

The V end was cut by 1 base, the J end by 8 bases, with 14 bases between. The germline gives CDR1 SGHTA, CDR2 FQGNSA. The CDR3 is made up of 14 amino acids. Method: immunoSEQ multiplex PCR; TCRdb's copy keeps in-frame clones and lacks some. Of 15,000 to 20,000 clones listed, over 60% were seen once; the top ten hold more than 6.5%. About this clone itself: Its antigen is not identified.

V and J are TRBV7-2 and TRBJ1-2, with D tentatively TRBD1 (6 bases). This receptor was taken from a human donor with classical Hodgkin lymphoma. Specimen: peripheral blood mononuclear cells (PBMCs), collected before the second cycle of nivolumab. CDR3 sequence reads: CASSLGGQGRGYTF. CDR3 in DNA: TGTGCCAGCAGCTTAGGGGGGCAGGGGCGCGGCTACACCTTC.